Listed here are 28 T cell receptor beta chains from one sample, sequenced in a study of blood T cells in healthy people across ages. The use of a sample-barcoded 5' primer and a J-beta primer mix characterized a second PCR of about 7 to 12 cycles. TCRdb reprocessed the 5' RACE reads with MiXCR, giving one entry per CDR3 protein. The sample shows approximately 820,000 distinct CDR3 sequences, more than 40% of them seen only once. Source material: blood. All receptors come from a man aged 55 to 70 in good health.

CDR3 amino acids: CASRQGQAPYGYTF. DNA for the CDR3: TGTGCCAGCAGGCAAGGACAGGCCCCCTATGGCTACACCTTC. The chain joins TRBV27 to TRBJ1-2; TRBD1 aligns across 7 bases. The germline V gene has CDR1 MNHEY and CDR2 SMNVEV (reference sequence). The CDR3 totals 14 residues. Germline trimming cut 6 bases from V and 4 bases from J; bases unmatched to any gene: 8.

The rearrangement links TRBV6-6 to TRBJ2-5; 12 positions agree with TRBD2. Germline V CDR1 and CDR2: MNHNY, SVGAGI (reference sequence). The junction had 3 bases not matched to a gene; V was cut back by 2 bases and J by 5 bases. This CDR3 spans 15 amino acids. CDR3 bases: TGTGCCAGCAGTTACCTAGCGGGGGGGCAGGAGACCCAGTACTTC. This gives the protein CASSYLAGGQETQYF.

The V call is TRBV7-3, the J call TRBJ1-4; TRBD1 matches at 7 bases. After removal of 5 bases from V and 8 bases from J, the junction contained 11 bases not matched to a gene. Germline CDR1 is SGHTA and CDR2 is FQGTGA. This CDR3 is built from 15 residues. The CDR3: CASSERQGGGEKLFF. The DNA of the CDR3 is TGTGCCAGCAGCGAAAGACAGGGTGGAGGCGAAAAACTGTTTTTT. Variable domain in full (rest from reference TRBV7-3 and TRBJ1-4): GAGVSQTPSNKVTEKGKYVELRCDPISGHTALYWYRQSLGQGPEFLIYFQGTGAADDSGLPNDRFFAVRPEGSVSTLKIQRTERGDSAVYLCASSERQGGGEKLFFGSGTQLSVL.

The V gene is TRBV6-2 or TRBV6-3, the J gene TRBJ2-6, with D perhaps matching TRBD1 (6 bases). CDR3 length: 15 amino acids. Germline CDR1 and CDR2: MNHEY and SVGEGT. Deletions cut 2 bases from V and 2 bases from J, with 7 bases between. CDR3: CASSYKGAGANVLTF. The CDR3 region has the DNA TGTGCCAGCAGTTACAAGGGGGCTGGGGCCAACGTCCTGACTTTC.

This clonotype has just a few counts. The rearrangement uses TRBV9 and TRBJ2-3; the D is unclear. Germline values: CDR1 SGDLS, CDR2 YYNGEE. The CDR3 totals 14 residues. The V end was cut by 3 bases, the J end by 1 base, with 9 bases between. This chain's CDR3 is CASSDLSGTDTQYF. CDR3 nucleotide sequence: TGTGCCAGCAGCGACCTTTCAGGCACAGATACGCAGTATTTT.

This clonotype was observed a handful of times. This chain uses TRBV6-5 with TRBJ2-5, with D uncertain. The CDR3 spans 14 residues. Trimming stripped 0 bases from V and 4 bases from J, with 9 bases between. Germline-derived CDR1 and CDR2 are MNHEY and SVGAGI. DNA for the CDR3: TGTGCCAGCAGTTACTCGGACGGGTTAGAGACCCAGTACTTC. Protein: CASSYSDGLETQYF.

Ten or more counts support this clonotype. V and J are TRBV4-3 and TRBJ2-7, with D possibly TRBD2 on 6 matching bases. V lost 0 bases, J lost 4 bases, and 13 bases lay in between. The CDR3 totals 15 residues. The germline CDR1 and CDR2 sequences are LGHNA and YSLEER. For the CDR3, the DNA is TGCGCCAGCAGCCAAGATAACCGGGGGATGTACGAGCAGTACTTC. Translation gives CASSQDNRGMYEQYF.

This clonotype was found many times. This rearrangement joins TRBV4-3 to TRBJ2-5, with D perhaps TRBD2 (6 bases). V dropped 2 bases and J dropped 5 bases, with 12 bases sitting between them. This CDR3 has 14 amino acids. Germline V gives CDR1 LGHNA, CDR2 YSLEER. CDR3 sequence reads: CASSQTGTRETQYF. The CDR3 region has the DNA TGCGCCAGCAGCCAAACCGGGACTCGGGAGACCCAGTACTTC.

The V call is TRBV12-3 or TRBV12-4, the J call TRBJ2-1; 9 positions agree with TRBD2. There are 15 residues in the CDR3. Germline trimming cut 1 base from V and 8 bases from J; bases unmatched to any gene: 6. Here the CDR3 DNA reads TGTGCCAGCAGTTTAGTTGGGACTAGCTTTTATGAGCAGTTCTTC. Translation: CASSLVGTSFYEQFF.

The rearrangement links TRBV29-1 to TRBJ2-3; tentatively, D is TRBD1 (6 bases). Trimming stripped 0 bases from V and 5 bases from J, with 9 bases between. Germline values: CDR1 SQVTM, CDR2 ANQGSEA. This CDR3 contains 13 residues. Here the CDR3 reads CSVEDRGGDTQYF. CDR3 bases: TGCAGCGTTGAAGATCGAGGGGGAGATACGCAGTATTTT.

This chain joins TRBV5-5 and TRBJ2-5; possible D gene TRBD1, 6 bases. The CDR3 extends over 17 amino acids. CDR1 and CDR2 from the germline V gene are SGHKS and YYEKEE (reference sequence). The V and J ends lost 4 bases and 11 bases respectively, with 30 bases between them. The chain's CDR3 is CASSRITGPAKGEEQYF. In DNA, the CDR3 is TGTGCCAGCAGCCGCATAACCGGGCCGGCAAAGGGGGAAGAGCAGTACTTC.

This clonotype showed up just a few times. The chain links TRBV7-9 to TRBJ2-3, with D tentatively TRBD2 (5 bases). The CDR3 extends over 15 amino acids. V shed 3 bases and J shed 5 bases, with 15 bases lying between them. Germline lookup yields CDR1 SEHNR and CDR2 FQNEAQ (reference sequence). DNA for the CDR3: TGTGCCAGCAGCTTGGCACTAGTTGGGCTAGATACGCAGTATTTT. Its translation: CASSLALVGLDTQYF.

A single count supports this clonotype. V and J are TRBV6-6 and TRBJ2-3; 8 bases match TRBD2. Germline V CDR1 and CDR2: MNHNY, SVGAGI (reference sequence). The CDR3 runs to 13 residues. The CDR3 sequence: CAIGGGWEDTQYF. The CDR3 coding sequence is TGTGCTATAGGCGGGGGGTGGGAGGATACGCAGTATTTT.

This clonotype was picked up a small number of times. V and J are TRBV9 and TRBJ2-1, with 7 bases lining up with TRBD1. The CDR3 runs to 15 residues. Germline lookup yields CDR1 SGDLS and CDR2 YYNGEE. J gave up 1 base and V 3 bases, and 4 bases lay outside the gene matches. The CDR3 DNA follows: TGTGCCAGCAGCGCACAGGGGCAGTCCTACAATGAGCAGTTCTTC. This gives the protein CASSAQGQSYNEQFF.

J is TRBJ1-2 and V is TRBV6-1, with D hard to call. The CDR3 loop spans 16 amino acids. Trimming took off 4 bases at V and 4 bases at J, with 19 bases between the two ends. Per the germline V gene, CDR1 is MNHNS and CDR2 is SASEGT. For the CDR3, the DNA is TGTGCCAGCAGTGTTGAGATAAGGGCGCGGGTCTATGGCTACACCTTC. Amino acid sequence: CASSVEIRARVYGYTF.

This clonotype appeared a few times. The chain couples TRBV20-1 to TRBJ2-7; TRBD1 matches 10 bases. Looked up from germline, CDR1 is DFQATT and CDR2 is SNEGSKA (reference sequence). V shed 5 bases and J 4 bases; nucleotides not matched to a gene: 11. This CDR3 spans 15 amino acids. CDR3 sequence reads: CSAQGETGGRYEQYF. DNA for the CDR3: TGCAGTGCTCAAGGGGAGACAGGGGGCAGGTACGAGCAGTACTTC.

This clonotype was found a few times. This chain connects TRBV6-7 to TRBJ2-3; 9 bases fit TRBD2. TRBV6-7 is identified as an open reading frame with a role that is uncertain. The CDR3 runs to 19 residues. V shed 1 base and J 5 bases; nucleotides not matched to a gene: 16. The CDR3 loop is CASSYCGGASLAGEDTQYF. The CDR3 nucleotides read TGTGCCAGCAGTTACTGCGGGGGGGCGTCACTAGCGGGCGAAGATACGCAGTATTTT.

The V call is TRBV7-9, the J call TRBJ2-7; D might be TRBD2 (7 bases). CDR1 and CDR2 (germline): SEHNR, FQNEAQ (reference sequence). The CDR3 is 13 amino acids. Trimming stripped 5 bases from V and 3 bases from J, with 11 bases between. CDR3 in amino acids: CASSRGALYEQYF. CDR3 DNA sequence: TGTGCCAGCAGCCGGGGGGCCCTCTACGAGCAGTACTTC.

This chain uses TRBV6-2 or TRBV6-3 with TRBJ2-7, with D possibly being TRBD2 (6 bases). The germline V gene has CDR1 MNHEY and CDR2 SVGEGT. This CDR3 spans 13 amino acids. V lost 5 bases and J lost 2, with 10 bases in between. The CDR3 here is CASSGTDTYEQYF. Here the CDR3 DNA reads TGTGCCAGCAGTGGGACTGACACCTACGAGCAGTACTTC.

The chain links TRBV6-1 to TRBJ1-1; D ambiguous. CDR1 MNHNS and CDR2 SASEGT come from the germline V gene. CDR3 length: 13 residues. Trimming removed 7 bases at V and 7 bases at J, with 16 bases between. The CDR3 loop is CASTLKVRSEAFF. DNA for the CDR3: TGTGCCAGCACCCTTAAAGTCCGTAGTGAAGCTTTCTTT.

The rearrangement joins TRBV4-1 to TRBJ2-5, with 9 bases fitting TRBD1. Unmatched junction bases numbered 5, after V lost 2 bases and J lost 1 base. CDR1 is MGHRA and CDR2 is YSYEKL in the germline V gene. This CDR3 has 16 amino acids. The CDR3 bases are TGCGCCAGCAGCCAACCTAAGACAGGGGGCCAAGAGACCCAGTACTTC. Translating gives CASSQPKTGGQETQYF.

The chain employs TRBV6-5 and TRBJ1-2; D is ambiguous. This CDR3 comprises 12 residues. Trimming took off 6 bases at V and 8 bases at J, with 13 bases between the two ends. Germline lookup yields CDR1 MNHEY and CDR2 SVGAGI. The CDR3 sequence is CASRAGRTGYTF. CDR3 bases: TGTGCCAGCAGGGCAGGACGGACGGGCTACACCTTC.

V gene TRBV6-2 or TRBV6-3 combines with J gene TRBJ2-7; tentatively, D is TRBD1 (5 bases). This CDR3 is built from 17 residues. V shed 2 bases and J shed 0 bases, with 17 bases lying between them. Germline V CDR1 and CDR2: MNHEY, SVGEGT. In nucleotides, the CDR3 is TGTGCCAGCAGTTACGAAGAAAGGGGCCTCTACTCCTACGAGCAGTACTTC. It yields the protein CASSYEERGLYSYEQYF.

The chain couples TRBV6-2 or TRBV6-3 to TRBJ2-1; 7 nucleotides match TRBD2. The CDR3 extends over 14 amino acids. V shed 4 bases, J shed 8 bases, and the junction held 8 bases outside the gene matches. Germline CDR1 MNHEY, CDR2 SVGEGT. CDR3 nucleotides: TGTGCCAGCAGTTTCACTAGCGAAGCCGATGAGCAGTTCTTC. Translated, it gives CASSFTSEADEQFF.

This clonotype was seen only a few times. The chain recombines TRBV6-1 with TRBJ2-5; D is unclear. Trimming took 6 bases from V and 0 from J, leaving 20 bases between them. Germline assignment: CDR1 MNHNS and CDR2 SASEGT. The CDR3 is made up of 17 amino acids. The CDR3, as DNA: TGTGCCAGCAGCGAATCCGGTCTTCGGTTATACCAAGAGACCCAGTACTTC. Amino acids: CASSESGLRLYQETQYF.

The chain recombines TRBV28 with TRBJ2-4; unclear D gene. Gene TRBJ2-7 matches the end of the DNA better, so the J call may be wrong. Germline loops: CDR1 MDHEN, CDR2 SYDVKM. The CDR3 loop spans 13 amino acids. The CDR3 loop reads CASSGLMSHEQYF. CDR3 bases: TGTGCCAGCAGTGGGCTGATGTCGCACGAGCAGTACTTC.

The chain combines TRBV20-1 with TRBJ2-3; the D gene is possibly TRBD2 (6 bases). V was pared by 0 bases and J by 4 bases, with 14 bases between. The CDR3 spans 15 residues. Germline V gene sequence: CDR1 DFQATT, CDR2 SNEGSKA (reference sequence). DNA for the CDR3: TGCAGTGCTAGAGATCTTGCCGGGACTCCAGATACGCAGTATTTT. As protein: CSARDLAGTPDTQYF.

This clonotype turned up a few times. The CDR3 bases are TGTGCCTGGAGTGTACTTGGACTAGCGACCAATGAGCAGTTCTTC. This encodes CAWSVLGLATNEQFF. The V gene is TRBV30, the J gene TRBJ2-1; 9 nucleotides agree with TRBD2. In germline, CDR1 is GTSNPN, CDR2 SVGIG (reference sequence). The V segment lost 0 bases and the J segment 6 bases; nucleotides outside the gene matches: 6. The CDR3 has 15 residues.